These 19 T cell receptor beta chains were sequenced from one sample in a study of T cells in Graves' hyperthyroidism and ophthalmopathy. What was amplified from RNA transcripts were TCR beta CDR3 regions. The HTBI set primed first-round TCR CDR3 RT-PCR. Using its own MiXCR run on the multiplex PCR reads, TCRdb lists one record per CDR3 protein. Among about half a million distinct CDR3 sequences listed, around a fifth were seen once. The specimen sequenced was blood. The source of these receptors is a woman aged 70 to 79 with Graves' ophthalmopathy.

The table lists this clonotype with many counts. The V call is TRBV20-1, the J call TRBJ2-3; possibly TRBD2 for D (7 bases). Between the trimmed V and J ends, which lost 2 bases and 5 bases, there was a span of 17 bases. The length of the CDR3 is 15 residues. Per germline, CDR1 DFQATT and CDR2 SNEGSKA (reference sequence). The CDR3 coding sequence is TGCAGTGCTAGATTCAGCGGGAAGGGGGGAGATACGCAGTATTTT. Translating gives CSARFSGKGGDTQYF.

The CDR3: CASSLYLAGDYNEQFF. CDR3 nucleotides: TGTGCCAGCAGCCTCTACCTAGCGGGAGATTACAATGAGCAGTTCTTC. The chain carries TRBV7-2 and TRBJ2-1, with 10 bases that match TRBD2. The CDR3 runs 16 residues. Looked up from germline, CDR1 is SGHTA and CDR2 is FQGNSA. The junction had 8 bases not matched to a gene; V was cut back by 5 bases and J by 4 bases.

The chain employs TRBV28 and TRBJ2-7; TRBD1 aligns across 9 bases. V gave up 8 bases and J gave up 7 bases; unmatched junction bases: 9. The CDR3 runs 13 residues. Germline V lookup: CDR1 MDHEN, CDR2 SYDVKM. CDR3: CASRGTGIGEQYF. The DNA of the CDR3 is TGTGCCAGCCGGGGGACAGGGATAGGAGAGCAGTACTTC.

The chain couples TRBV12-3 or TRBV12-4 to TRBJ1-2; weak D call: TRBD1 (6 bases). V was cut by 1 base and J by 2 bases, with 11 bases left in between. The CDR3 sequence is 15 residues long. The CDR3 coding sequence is TGTGCCAGCAGTTTAGGTACCACAGGGAACTATGGCTACACCTTC. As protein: CASSLGTTGNYGYTF.

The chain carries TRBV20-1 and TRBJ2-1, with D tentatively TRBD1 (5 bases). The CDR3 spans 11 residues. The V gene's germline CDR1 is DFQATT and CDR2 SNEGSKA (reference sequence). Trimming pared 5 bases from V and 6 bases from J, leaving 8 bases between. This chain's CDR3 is CSALGVNEQFF. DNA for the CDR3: TGCAGTGCTCTAGGGGTCAATGAGCAGTTCTTC.

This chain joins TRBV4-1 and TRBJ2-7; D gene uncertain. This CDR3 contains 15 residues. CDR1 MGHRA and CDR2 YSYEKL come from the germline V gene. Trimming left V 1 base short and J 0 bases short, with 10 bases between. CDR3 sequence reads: CASSQVHSRSYEQYF. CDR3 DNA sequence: TGCGCCAGCAGCCAAGTTCACTCCCGCTCCTACGAGCAGTACTTC.

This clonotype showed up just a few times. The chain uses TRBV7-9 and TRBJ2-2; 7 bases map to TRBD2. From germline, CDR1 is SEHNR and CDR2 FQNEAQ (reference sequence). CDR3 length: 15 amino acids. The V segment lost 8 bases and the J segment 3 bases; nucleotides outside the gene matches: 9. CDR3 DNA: TGTGCCAGCCCCCCATGGGCGGGAGACACCGGGGAGCTGTTTTTT. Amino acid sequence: CASPPWAGDTGELFF.

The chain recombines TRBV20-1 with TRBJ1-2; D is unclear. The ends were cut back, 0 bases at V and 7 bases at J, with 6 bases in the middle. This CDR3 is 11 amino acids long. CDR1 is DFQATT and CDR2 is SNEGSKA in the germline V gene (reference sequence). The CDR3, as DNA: TGCAGTGCTAGAGAGAGGAGTGGCTACACCTTC. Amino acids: CSARERSGYTF.

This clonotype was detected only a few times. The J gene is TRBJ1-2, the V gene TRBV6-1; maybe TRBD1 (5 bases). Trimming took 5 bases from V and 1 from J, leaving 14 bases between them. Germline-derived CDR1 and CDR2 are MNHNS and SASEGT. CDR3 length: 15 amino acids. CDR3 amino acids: CASSSHGGFNYGYTF. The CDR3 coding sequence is TGTGCCAGCAGTTCCCACGGGGGGTTTAACTATGGCTACACCTTC.

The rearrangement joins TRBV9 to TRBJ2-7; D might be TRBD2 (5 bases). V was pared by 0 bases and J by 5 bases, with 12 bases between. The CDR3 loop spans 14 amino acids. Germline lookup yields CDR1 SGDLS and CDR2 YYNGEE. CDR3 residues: CASSVGGSLDEQYF. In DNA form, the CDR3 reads TGTGCCAGCAGCGTAGGAGGGAGTCTGGACGAGCAGTACTTC.

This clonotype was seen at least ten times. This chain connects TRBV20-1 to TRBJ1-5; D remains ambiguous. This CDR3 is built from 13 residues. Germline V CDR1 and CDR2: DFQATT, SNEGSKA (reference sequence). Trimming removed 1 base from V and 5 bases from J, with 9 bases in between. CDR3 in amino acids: CSARAGRDQPQHF. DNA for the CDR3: TGCAGTGCTAGAGCGGGCCGGGATCAGCCCCAGCATTTT.

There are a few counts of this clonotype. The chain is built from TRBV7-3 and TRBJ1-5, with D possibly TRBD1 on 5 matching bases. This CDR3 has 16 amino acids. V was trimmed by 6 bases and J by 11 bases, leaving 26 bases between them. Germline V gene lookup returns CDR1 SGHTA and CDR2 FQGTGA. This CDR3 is CASSLVVRDRHRSQHF. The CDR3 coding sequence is TGTGCCAGCAGTCTAGTCGTCCGGGACCGACATCGGTCCCAGCATTTT.

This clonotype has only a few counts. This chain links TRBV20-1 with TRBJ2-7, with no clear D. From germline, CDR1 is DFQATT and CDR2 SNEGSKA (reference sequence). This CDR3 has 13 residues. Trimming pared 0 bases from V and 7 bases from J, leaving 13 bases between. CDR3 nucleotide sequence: TGCAGTGCTAGAGATCCCTCAGTTATTGAGCAGTACTTC. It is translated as CSARDPSVIEQYF.

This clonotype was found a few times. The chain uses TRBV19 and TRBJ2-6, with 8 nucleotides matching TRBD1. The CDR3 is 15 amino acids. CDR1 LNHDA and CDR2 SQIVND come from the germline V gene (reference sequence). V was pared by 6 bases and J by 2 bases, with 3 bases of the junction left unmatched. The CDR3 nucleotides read TGTGCCAGTAGCCGGGACAGGCCTGGGGCCAACGTCCTGACTTTC. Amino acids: CASSRDRPGANVLTF. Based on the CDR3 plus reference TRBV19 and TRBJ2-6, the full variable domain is DGGITQSPKYLFRKEGQNVTLSCEQNLNHDAMYWYRQDPGQGLRLIYYSQIVNDFQKGDIAEGYSVSREKKESFPLTVTSAQKNPTAFYLCASSRDRPGANVLTFGAGSRLTVL.

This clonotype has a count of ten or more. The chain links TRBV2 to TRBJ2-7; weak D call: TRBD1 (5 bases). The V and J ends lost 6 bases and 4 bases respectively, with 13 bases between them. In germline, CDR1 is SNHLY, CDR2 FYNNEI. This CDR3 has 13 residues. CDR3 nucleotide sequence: TGTGCCAGCAGAGCGCGTCAGGGTTACGAGCAGTACTTC. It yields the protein CASRARQGYEQYF.

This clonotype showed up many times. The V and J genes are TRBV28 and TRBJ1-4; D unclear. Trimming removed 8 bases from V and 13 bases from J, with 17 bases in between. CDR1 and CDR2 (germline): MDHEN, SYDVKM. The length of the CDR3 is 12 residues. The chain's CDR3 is CASLKPSAGLFF. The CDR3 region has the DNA TGTGCCAGCCTCAAGCCCAGTGCAGGACTGTTTTTT.

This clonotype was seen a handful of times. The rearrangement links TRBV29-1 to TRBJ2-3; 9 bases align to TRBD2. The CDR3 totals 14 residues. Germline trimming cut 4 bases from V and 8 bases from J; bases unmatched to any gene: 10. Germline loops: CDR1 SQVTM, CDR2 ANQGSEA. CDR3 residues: CSVGLADRGGTQYF. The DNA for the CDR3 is TGCAGCGTTGGACTAGCGGATAGGGGGGGTACGCAGTATTTT.

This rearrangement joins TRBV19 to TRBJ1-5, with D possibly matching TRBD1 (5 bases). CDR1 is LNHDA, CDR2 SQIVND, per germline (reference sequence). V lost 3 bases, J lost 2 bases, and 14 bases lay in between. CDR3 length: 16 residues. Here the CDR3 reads CASSMAQGIGNQPQHF. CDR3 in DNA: TGTGCCAGTAGTATGGCTCAGGGCATCGGCAATCAGCCCCAGCATTTT. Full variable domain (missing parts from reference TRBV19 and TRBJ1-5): DGGITQSPKYLFRKEGQNVTLSCEQNLNHDAMYWYRQDPGQGLRLIYYSQIVNDFQKGDIAEGYSVSREKKESFPLTVTSAQKNPTAFYLCASSMAQGIGNQPQHFGDGTRLSIL.

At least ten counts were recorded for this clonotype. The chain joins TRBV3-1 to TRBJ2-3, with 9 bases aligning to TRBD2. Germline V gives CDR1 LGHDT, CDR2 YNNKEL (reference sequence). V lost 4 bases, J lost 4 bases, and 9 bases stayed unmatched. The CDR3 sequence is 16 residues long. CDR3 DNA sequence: TGTGCCAGCAGCCCCCCTGGTAGACTAGCGGCAGATACGCAGTATTTT. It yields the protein CASSPPGRLAADTQYF.